A single sample gave rise to the 22 T cell receptor beta chains below, sequenced in a study of blood T cell repertoires in COVID-19. Assay used: immunoSEQ multiplex PCR; TCRdb lists only in-frame clones, some missing. The table has some 200,000 clones, roughly 92% seen once. Sequencing was done on a sample of peripheral blood. The source of these receptors is a man aged 25 to 40 with COVID-19, enrolled during active disease.

The chain couples TRBV5-4 to TRBJ1-3; no clear D gene. Germline V gene lookup returns CDR1 SGHNT and CDR2 YYREEE (reference sequence). This CDR3 is built from 14 residues. V lost 2 bases and J lost 0, with 6 bases in between. CDR3 nucleotides: TGTGCCAGCAGCTTCGCAGGCTCTGGAAACACCATATATTTT. Protein product: CASSFAGSGNTIYF. The variable domain in full, completed from reference TRBV5-4 and TRBJ1-3, reads ETGVTQSPTHLIKTRGQQVTLRCSSQSGHNTVSWYQQALGQGPQFIFQYYREEENGRGNFPPRFSGLQFPNYSSELNVNALELDDSALYLCASSFAGSGNTIYFGEGSWLTVV.

This chain links TRBV10-3 with TRBJ1-4; TRBD1 aligns across 7 bases. The CDR3 runs to 17 residues. Germline V lookup: CDR1 ENHRY, CDR2 SYGVKD. V lost 0 bases, J lost 1 base, and 5 bases stayed unmatched. CDR3 coding DNA: TGTGCCATCAGTGAGTCCCCCGCAGGGGGAACTAATGAAAAACTGTTTTTT. Translating it yields CAISESPAGGTNEKLFF.

This clone is a singleton in its sample. This chain connects TRBV9 to TRBJ2-3, with 7 bases lining up with TRBD2. V was pared by 0 bases and J by 2 bases, with 3 bases of the junction left unmatched. Germline V gene lookup returns CDR1 SGDLS and CDR2 YYNGEE. This CDR3 has 15 residues. CDR3 loop: CASSVASGLTDTQYF. The CDR3 region has the DNA TGTGCCAGCAGCGTAGCTAGCGGCCTCACAGATACGCAGTATTTT.

Details on this clone: One junction end does not reproduce the germline sequence, and a read error may be involved. Other DNA sequences in this sample translate to the same CDR3. The rearrangement links TRBV9 to TRBJ2-5, with a possible D match to TRBD2 (6 bases). The CDR3 extends over 15 amino acids. Germline CDR1 is SGDLS and CDR2 is YYNGEE. The CDR3 loop reads CASSVAGGNQETQYF. Here the CDR3 DNA reads TGTGCCAGCAGCGTAGCTGGGGGGAACCAGGAGACCCAGTACTTC. The full variable domain, rest sourced from reference TRBV9 and TRBJ2-5, is DSGVTQTPKHLITATGQRVTLRCSPRSGDLSVYWYQQSLDQGLQFLIQYYNGEERAKGNILERFSAQQFPDLHSELNLSSLELGDSALYFCASSVAGGNQETQYFGPGTRLLVL.

The chain couples TRBV19 to TRBJ1-1, with D perhaps TRBD1 (6 bases). The germline V gene encodes CDR1 LNHDA and CDR2 SQIVND (reference sequence). Deletions cut 5 bases from V and 3 bases from J, with 16 bases between. This CDR3 is built from 15 residues. The CDR3 sequence: CASSFVYREYTEAFF. The DNA for the CDR3 is TGTGCCAGTAGTTTCGTTTACAGGGAGTACACTGAAGCTTTCTTT.

This chain connects TRBV7-3 to TRBJ2-1; D might be TRBD1 (6 bases). The germline gives CDR1 SGHTA, CDR2 FQGTGA. The CDR3 covers 13 residues. V dropped 2 bases and J dropped 10 bases, with 12 bases sitting between them. The CDR3 region is CASSLGGRFEQFF. The CDR3 DNA follows: TGTGCCAGCAGCTTAGGGGGCCGGTTCGAGCAGTTCTTC. Filled out from reference TRBV7-3 and TRBJ2-1, the complete variable domain reads GAGVSQTPSNKVTEKGKYVELRCDPISGHTALYWYRQSLGQGPEFLIYFQGTGAADDSGLPNDRFFAVRPEGSVSTLKIQRTERGDSAVYLCASSLGGRFEQFFGPGTRLTVL.

In its sample, this clone was seen a few times. The J gene is TRBJ1-2, the V gene TRBV7-2; D not resolved. The germline V gene has CDR1 SGHTA and CDR2 FQGNSA. The CDR3 has 15 amino acids. Trimming pared 1 base from V and 4 bases from J, leaving 13 bases between. CDR3 nucleotide sequence: TGTGCCAGCAGCTTAGATGCGGCCCCCAGCTATGGCTACACCTTC. Translated, it gives CASSLDAAPSYGYTF.

This rearrangement joins TRBV3-1 (or the pseudogene TRBV3-2) to TRBJ2-3; D perhaps matches TRBD2 (5 bases). Per germline, CDR1 LGHDT and CDR2 YNNKEL (reference sequence). The CDR3 sequence is 16 residues long. The V gene lost 6 bases and the J gene lost 2 bases, with 18 bases spanning the gap. The CDR3 reads CASSRGRASTTDTQYF. CDR3 DNA: TGTGCCAGCAGTCGGGGAAGGGCCAGTACCACAGATACGCAGTATTTT.

V gene TRBV7-2 combines with J gene TRBJ1-1; 7 bases align to TRBD1. In germline, CDR1 is SGHTA, CDR2 FQGNSA. V lost 1 base to trimming and J lost 1 base; unmatched junction nucleotides: 0. This CDR3 comprises 14 residues. Here the CDR3 DNA reads TGTGCCAGCAGCTTAGGACAGGGGAACACTGAAGCTTTCTTT. It is translated as CASSLGQGNTEAFF.

V and J are TRBV29-1 and TRBJ1-1; 7 positions agree with TRBD1. With V trimmed by 6 bases and J by 0 bases, 7 bases remained unmatched. The V gene's germline CDR1 is SQVTM and CDR2 ANQGSEA. This CDR3 is built from 14 residues. DNA for the CDR3: TGCAGCGTCCAGACAGGGTCGATGAACACTGAAGCTTTCTTT. Encoded protein: CSVQTGSMNTEAFF.

The chain couples TRBV18 to TRBJ2-2; TRBD1 matches 9 bases. CDR3 length: 17 residues. CDR1 is KGHSH and CDR2 is LQKENI in the germline V gene. V lost 1 base and J lost 4; bases outside the gene matches: 7. The CDR3 reads CASSPRTLQGATGELFF. CDR3 DNA: TGTGCCAGCTCACCACGTACCCTACAGGGGGCCACCGGGGAGCTGTTTTTT. Filled out from reference TRBV18 and TRBJ2-2, the complete variable domain reads NAGVMQNPRHLVRRRGQEARLRCSPMKGHSHVYWYRQLPEEGLKFMVYLQKENIIDESGMPKERFSAEFPKEGPSILRIQQVVRGDSAAYFCASSPRTLQGATGELFFGEGSRLTVL.

This clone was counted between two and nine times. The chain carries TRBV7-2 and TRBJ1-5; 7 nucleotides agree with TRBD1. The CDR3 is made up of 15 amino acids. With 2 bases clipped from V and 6 bases from J, the junction kept 7 bases outside the gene matches. Germline V gives CDR1 SGHTA, CDR2 FQGNSA. Here the CDR3 DNA reads TGTGCCAGCAGCTTATGGCAGGGGGGCGGTCAGCCCCAGCATTTT. This gives the protein CASSLWQGGGQPQHF.

Worth noting for this clone: The DNA is left out, because the CDR3 cannot be placed on it with certainty; the CDR3 is given as TCRdb lists it. V usage is TRBV21-1 and J usage is TRBJ1-1. TRBV21-1 is classified as a pseudogene. The CDR3 is 12 amino acids long, termini counted. This chain's CDR3 is CASSSVARGAFF.

The chain is built from TRBV7-9 and TRBJ1-2; D gene ambiguous. The length of the CDR3 is 17 residues. CDR1 and CDR2 (germline): SEHNR, FQNEAQ (reference sequence). Deletions cut 5 bases from V and 5 bases from J, with 24 bases between. In DNA, the CDR3 is TGTGCCAGCAGCCCGAGCGGTTCAGCCGACACTAGATATGGCTACACCTTC. It yields the protein CASSPSGSADTRYGYTF.

The chain recombines TRBV12-3 or TRBV12-4 with TRBJ1-1; possibly TRBD1 for D (6 bases). This CDR3 contains 13 residues. V lost 3 bases, J lost 11 bases, and 16 bases lay in between. In nucleotides, the CDR3 is TGTGCCAGCAGTTTTAACTTTCAGGGGCCGGCTTTCTTT. As protein: CASSFNFQGPAFF.

The chain joins TRBV18 to TRBJ1-1, with 12 bases identical to TRBD1. The germline V gene encodes CDR1 KGHSH and CDR2 LQKENI. V shed 6 bases, J shed 4 bases, and the junction held 3 bases outside the gene matches. CDR3 length equals 14 residues. CDR3 bases: TGTGCCAGCTCGGGACAGGGGGCGATCACTGAAGCTTTCTTT. Amino acids: CASSGQGAITEAFF. Full variable domain (rest looked up from reference TRBV18 and TRBJ1-1): NAGVMQNPRHLVRRRGQEARLRCSPMKGHSHVYWYRQLPEEGLKFMVYLQKENIIDESGMPKERFSAEFPKEGPSILRIQQVVRGDSAAYFCASSGQGAITEAFFGQGTRLTVV.

The rearrangement uses TRBV19 and TRBJ1-2; D unclear. The V and J ends lost 2 bases and 4 bases respectively, with 14 bases between them. Germline CDR1 LNHDA, CDR2 SQIVND (reference sequence). The CDR3 extends over 15 amino acids. CDR3 coding DNA: TGTGCCAGTAGTATACGCCCAGGCCAAGCCTATGGCTACACCTTC. Residues: CASSIRPGQAYGYTF. The variable domain in full, with the rest retrieved from reference TRBV19 and TRBJ1-2, is DGGITQSPKYLFRKEGQNVTLSCEQNLNHDAMYWYRQDPGQGLRLIYYSQIVNDFQKGDIAEGYSVSREKKESFPLTVTSAQKNPTAFYLCASSIRPGQAYGYTFGSGTRLTVV.

V gene TRBV27 combines with J gene TRBJ2-7; 9 bases are shared with TRBD1. With 6 bases clipped from V and 5 bases from J, the junction kept 14 bases outside the gene matches. The germline gives CDR1 MNHEY, CDR2 SMNVEV (reference sequence). The CDR3 is made up of 16 amino acids. Written as DNA, the CDR3 is TGTGCCAGCAGACTCCCGGGACAGGGTGGGGTCCACGAGCAGTACTTC. This codes for CASRLPGQGGVHEQYF.

The chain joins TRBV2 to TRBJ1-2, with a tentative D call TRBD1 (5 bases). Trimming took 6 bases from V and 4 from J, leaving 27 bases between them. Per germline, CDR1 SNHLY and CDR2 FYNNEI. The CDR3 runs to 18 residues. The CDR3 spells CASSARTLAGPRRYGYTF. The CDR3 DNA is TGTGCCAGCAGCGCACGAACCCTCGCAGGGCCCCGCCGCTATGGCTACACCTTC.

The rearrangement uses TRBV5-1 and TRBJ2-5; no clear D. The V gene's germline CDR1 is SGHRS and CDR2 YFSETQ. The CDR3 is made up of 11 amino acids. The V gene lost 0 bases and the J gene lost 11 bases, with 8 bases spanning the gap. The CDR3 here is CASSLAVEQYF. CDR3 DNA sequence: TGCGCCAGCAGCTTGGCGGTAGAACAGTACTTC. Full variable domain (rest looked up from reference TRBV5-1 and TRBJ2-5): KAGVTQTPRYLIKTRGQQVTLSCSPISGHRSVSWYQQTPGQGLQFLFEYFSETQRNKGNFPGRFSGRQFSNSRSEMNVSTLELGDSALYLCASSLAVEQYFGPGTRLLVL.

The V call is TRBV10-1, the J call TRBJ1-4; D is unclear. Trimming cost V 6 bases and J 4 bases, with 9 bases left between them. The CDR3 is 13 amino acids. CDR1 and CDR2 from the germline V gene are WNHNN and SYGVQD (reference sequence). The CDR3 region has the DNA TGCGCCAGCAGCGAGAAATATAATGAAAAACTGTTTTTT. This encodes CASSEKYNEKLFF.

J is TRBJ2-7 and V is TRBV18; D is undetermined. CDR1 and CDR2 from the germline V gene are KGHSH and LQKENI. The CDR3 totals 13 residues. The V gene lost 6 bases and the J gene lost 3 bases, with 12 bases spanning the gap. This chain's CDR3 is CASSPISGYEQYF. CDR3 coding DNA: TGTGCCAGCTCCCCTATATCTGGCTACGAGCAGTACTTC.